A single sample is the source of the 23 T cell receptor beta chains below, sequenced in a study of T cell repertoires in cytomegalovirus infection. These TCRs are of unknown antigen specificity. TCRdb re-called the reads with MiXCR, one entry per CDR3 protein. The sample lists 370,000 or so distinct CDR3 sequences; about 35% were seen once. Sequenced material: cultured PBMCs, taken from culture after CMV antigen stimulation. Receptors were obtained from a human donor in good health (CMV status not recorded). Some clones in this sample may be carry-over from other donors' samples.

This clonotype was seen many times. The genes are TRBV7-2 and TRBJ1-2, with TRBD1 matching over 10 bases. The CDR3 runs 14 residues. The J segment lost 2 bases and the V segment lost 4 bases, leaving 1 base of the junction unmatched. CDR1 is SGHTA, CDR2 FQGNSA, per germline. For the CDR3, the DNA is TGTGCCAGCAGCTCGGGACAGGGGAACTATGGCTACACCTTC. Translated: CASSSGQGNYGYTF.

Worth noting for this clonotype: One end of the junction varies from germline; a read error may be responsible. J is TRBJ2-1 and V is TRBV6-2 or TRBV6-3, with TRBD2 as a possible D gene (6 bases). The CDR3 is made up of 14 amino acids. Germline V lookup: CDR1 MNHEY, CDR2 SVGEGT. This CDR3 is CASSYSPSLAWAIF. In DNA form, the CDR3 reads TGTGCCAGCAGTTACTCACCATCTCTAGCGTGGGCCATCTTC.

This clonotype was observed a handful of times. The V and J genes are TRBV23-1 and TRBJ1-5; D unclear. TRBV23-1 is designated an ORF whose function remains uncertain. V dropped 3 bases and J dropped 8 bases, with 14 bases sitting between them. The CDR3 loop spans 14 amino acids. This CDR3 reads CASSQGGKREPQHF. DNA of the CDR3: TGCGCCAGCAGTCAGGGCGGGAAAAGGGAGCCCCAGCATTTT.

The rearrangement uses TRBV6-1 and TRBJ2-3, with TRBD2 as a possible D gene (6 bases). Looked up from germline, CDR1 is MNHNS and CDR2 is SASEGT. With 5 bases removed from V and 3 bases from J, the gap between germline ends came to 21 bases. CDR3 length: 17 residues. The CDR3 loop is CASSPNLGASVTDTQYF. Written as DNA, the CDR3 is TGTGCCAGCAGTCCAAACCTCGGGGCTAGCGTAACAGATACGCAGTATTTT.

The chain recombines TRBV6-1 with TRBJ2-7; D possibly matches TRBD1 or TRBD2 (5 bases each). Trimming removed 6 bases from V and 3 bases from J, with 18 bases in between. CDR1 is MNHNS and CDR2 is SASEGT in the germline V gene. This CDR3 comprises 15 residues. CDR3 sequence: CASRRQLGQDYEQYF. The CDR3 bases are TGTGCCAGCAGACGACAACTAGGACAAGACTACGAGCAGTACTTC.

The chain employs TRBV6-5 and TRBJ1-2, with 7 bases lining up with TRBD1. CDR1 is MNHEY, CDR2 SVGAGI, per germline. The CDR3 is made up of 14 amino acids. Trimming took 2 bases from V and 2 from J; bases not matched to a gene: 2. CDR3 sequence: CASSYATGNYGYTF. Written as DNA, the CDR3 is TGTGCCAGCAGTTACGCGACAGGGAACTATGGCTACACCTTC.

The gene calls are TRBV29-1 and TRBJ2-7; unclear D gene. Looked up from germline, CDR1 is SQVTM and CDR2 is ANQGSEA. With 0 bases removed from V and 8 bases from J, the gap between germline ends came to 8 bases. The CDR3 runs 11 residues. The CDR3 nucleotides read TGCAGCGTTGAAGATCTTGGGAAGCAGTACTTC. Translation: CSVEDLGKQYF.

The chain has TRBV6-6 and TRBJ2-3, with 8 bases matching TRBD1. CDR3 size: 18 residues. Germline CDR1 MNHNY, CDR2 SVGAGI (reference sequence). V lost 2 bases to trimming and J lost 5 bases; unmatched junction nucleotides: 15. CDR3 sequence (DNA): TGTGCCAGCAGTTACGTGGGACAGGATCTAGGGGGCAGAGATACGCAGTATTTT. Protein product: CASSYVGQDLGGRDTQYF.

The gene calls are TRBV7-2 and TRBJ2-2; TRBD2 aligns across 7 bases. Germline assignment: CDR1 SGHTA and CDR2 FQGNSA. After removal of 2 bases from V and 3 bases from J, the junction contained 12 bases not matched to a gene. The CDR3 has 18 amino acids. The CDR3: CASSLMVAGWGYTGELFF. The CDR3 bases are TGTGCCAGCAGCTTAATGGTAGCGGGTTGGGGCTACACCGGGGAGCTGTTTTTT.

With regard to this clonotype: The germline gene is not matched at one end of the junction; a read error may be the cause. The V gene is TRBV12-3 or TRBV12-4, the J gene TRBJ1-4; weak D call: TRBD1 (6 bases). CDR3 length: 11 amino acids. Here the CDR3 reads CASTTTGHLIF. In nucleotides, the CDR3 is TGTGCCAGCACGACGACGGGACACTTAATTTTT.

For this clonotype: This may be a read error: a much more frequent sequence differs by one nucleotide. Likely a read error: the CDR3 ends without its conserved phenylalanine or tryptophan. The genes are TRBV7-6 and TRBJ1-1, with unresolved D. V was shortened by 4 bases and J by 1 base, with 10 bases between the two germline ends. There are 14 residues in the CDR3. Germline V lookup: CDR1 SGHVS, CDR2 FNYEAQ. The CDR3 DNA sequence: TGTGCCAGCAGCTCCCCCCTGGAGAACACTGAAGCTTTCATT. This sequence encodes CASSSPLENTEAFI.

This chain uses TRBV29-1 with TRBJ2-5; 9 bases are a match to TRBD2. Trimming at V came to 8 bases and at J to 1 base, leaving 2 bases not matched to a gene. This CDR3 has 12 residues. Germline-derived CDR1 and CDR2 are SQVTM and ANQGSEA. CDR3 DNA sequence: TGCAGCACTAGCGGGTCCCAAGAGACCCAGTACTTC. Protein sequence: CSTSGSQETQYF.

The chain joins TRBV30 to TRBJ2-7, with TRBD1 matching 9 bases. Trimming at V came to 4 bases and at J to 9 bases, leaving 13 bases not matched to a gene. The CDR3 is 14 amino acids. Per the germline V gene, CDR1 is GTSNPN and CDR2 is SVGIG (reference sequence). For the CDR3, the DNA is TGTGCCTGGACCCACCGGGACAGGGAGGACGGGCAGTACTTC. It codes for CAWTHRDREDGQYF.

This chain joins TRBV11-2 and TRBJ2-6; D might be TRBD2 (6 bases). V lost 6 bases and J lost 12, with 21 bases in between. The CDR3 extends over 15 amino acids. The V gene's germline CDR1 is SGHAT and CDR2 FQNNGV. The DNA for the CDR3 is TGTGCCAGCAGTCGGACGGACCGGGGGTGGCTCGTCCTGACTTTC. Its translation: CASSRTDRGWLVLTF.

This clonotype was recorded many times. The chain links TRBV11-2 to TRBJ2-5; weak D call: TRBD2 (6 bases). Germline V gene sequence: CDR1 SGHAT, CDR2 FQNNGV. The CDR3 spans 14 residues. The germline V and J ends were trimmed by 4 bases and 1 base, with 10 bases remaining between them. CDR3 nucleotides: TGTGCCAGCAGCTCCAGCGGGCGCCAAGAGACCCAGTACTTC. The encoded protein is CASSSSGRQETQYF.

V is TRBV28 and J is TRBJ1-1; D is uncertain. Germline CDR1 is MDHEN and CDR2 is SYDVKM. This CDR3 has 14 residues. Trimming removed 6 bases at V and 8 bases at J, with 19 bases between. The CDR3 sequence is CASRLPSEPPEAFF. Here the CDR3 DNA reads TGTGCCAGCAGATTGCCGTCAGAGCCTCCGGAAGCTTTCTTT.

This clonotype was counted a few times. V is TRBV19 and J is TRBJ1-5; the D gene is possibly TRBD1 (5 bases). Germline V gives CDR1 LNHDA, CDR2 SQIVND (reference sequence). Trimming removed 9 bases from V and 3 bases from J, with 15 bases in between. The CDR3 has 14 amino acids. CDR3 in DNA: TGTGCCAGCGGACACGGTCAGGACAATCAGCCCCAGCATTTT. It translates to CASGHGQDNQPQHF.

The chain couples TRBV28 to TRBJ1-2; D is unresolved. This CDR3 has 11 residues. Germline-derived CDR1 and CDR2 are MDHEN and SYDVKM. Between the trimmed V and J ends, which lost 6 bases and 7 bases, there was a span of 9 bases. This CDR3 reads CASSPPPGYTF. DNA for the CDR3: TGTGCCAGCAGCCCTCCCCCTGGCTACACCTTC.

The chain uses TRBV4-1 and TRBJ2-7; maybe TRBD2 (6 bases). There are 11 residues in the CDR3. The germline V gene encodes CDR1 MGHRA and CDR2 YSYEKL. Trimming cost V 4 bases and J 11 bases, with 12 bases left between them. CDR3 region: CASSPRGGEYF. The CDR3, as DNA: TGCGCCAGCAGCCCCCGTGGAGGGGAGTACTTC.

This clonotype was seen a handful of times. CDR3 amino acids: CASSLVPNSPLHF. CDR3 bases: TGTGCCAGCAGCTTAGTCCCCAATTCACCCCTCCACTTT. V is TRBV11-2 and J is TRBJ1-6, with no clear D. Germline CDR1 SGHAT, CDR2 FQNNGV. The CDR3 is 13 amino acids. Trimming stripped 1 base from V and 7 bases from J, with 5 bases between.

The chain has TRBV19 and TRBJ2-2, with 9 bases that match TRBD1. This CDR3 spans 16 amino acids. Germline V gene data show CDR1 as LNHDA and CDR2 as SQIVND (reference sequence). Losses at the gene ends were 6 bases for V and 3 bases for J; bases not matched to a gene: 8. The CDR3, as DNA: TGTGCCAGTAGCCTCAGGAGGACAGGGGACACCGGGGAGCTGTTTTTT. Protein: CASSLRRTGDTGELFF.

At least ten counts were recorded for this clonotype. The chain employs TRBV7-2 and TRBJ2-1; D remains ambiguous. Germline V gene lookup returns CDR1 SGHTA and CDR2 FQGNSA. The CDR3 has 12 amino acids. The V and J ends lost 4 bases and 10 bases respectively, with 11 bases between them. The CDR3 loop reads CASSSYIGEQFF. The CDR3 DNA reads TGTGCCAGCAGCTCTTACATTGGCGAGCAGTTCTTC.

This chain links TRBV18 with TRBJ2-7; TRBD1 matches at 9 bases. V lost 3 bases and J lost 6; bases outside the gene matches: 9. Germline V CDR1 and CDR2: KGHSH, LQKENI. CDR3 length equals 15 residues. The CDR3 DNA reads TGTGCCAGCTCACCGGGGGGGACAGGGAATTCCGAGCAGTACGTC. Its translation is CASSPGGTGNSEQYV.